These 32 T cell receptor beta chains came from one sample sequenced in a study of read filtering for tumor transcriptome and immune sequencing. Molecular barcoded adaptors covering alpha/delta and beta/gamma chains were used on 400 ng RNA. Using its own MiXCR run on the reads, TCRdb lists one record per CDR3 protein. The repertoire consists of tens of thousands of distinct CDR3 sequences, with under 25% occurring once and the leading ten covering 11%. The specimen sequenced was a population of CD138-negative cells sorted from bone marrow. These receptors were collected from a donor aged 40 or older with multiple myeloma.

This clonotype appeared many times. The chain has TRBV29-1 and TRBJ1-5; D not resolved. The germline gives CDR1 SQVTM, CDR2 ANQGSEA. The CDR3 loop spans 13 amino acids. Trimming cost V 7 bases and J 4 bases, with 14 bases left between them. The CDR3 sequence: CSAKEDENQPQHF. CDR3 nucleotide sequence: TGCAGCGCAAAGGAGGACGAAAATCAGCCCCAGCATTTT.

This clonotype has ten or more counts. V and J are TRBV2 and TRBJ2-3, with 7 bases matching TRBD2. With V trimmed by 7 bases and J by 5 bases, 3 bases remained unmatched. This CDR3 region has 12 residues. From germline, CDR1 is SNHLY and CDR2 FYNNEI. The CDR3: CASNQRGDTQYF. CDR3 DNA: TGTGCCAGCAACCAGCGGGGAGATACGCAGTATTTT.

This clonotype was observed at least ten times. The CDR3 DNA sequence: TGCAGTGCTGGCAGGGCCTACGAGCAGTACTTC. Amino acids: CSAGRAYEQYF. V usage is TRBV20-1 and J usage is TRBJ2-7, with D possibly matching TRBD1 (5 bases). Trimming took off 5 bases at V and 2 bases at J, with 7 bases between the two ends. Germline assignment: CDR1 DFQATT and CDR2 SNEGSKA (reference sequence). The CDR3 loop spans 11 amino acids.

The gene calls are TRBV7-9 and TRBJ1-1; D remains ambiguous. V was pared by 6 bases and J by 8 bases, with 10 bases between. This CDR3 has 11 amino acids. Germline lookup yields CDR1 SEHNR and CDR2 FQNEAQ (reference sequence). The DNA for the CDR3 is TGTGCCAGCAGTCCTGTCGACGAAGCTTTCTTT. Protein product: CASSPVDEAFF.

This clonotype was recorded many times. The rearrangement joins TRBV15 to TRBJ1-6; perhaps TRBD1 as D (5 bases). The V end lost 0 bases, the J end lost 6 bases, and 9 bases lay between the germline ends. This CDR3 spans 15 amino acids. Germline V CDR1 and CDR2: LNHNV, YYDKDF (reference sequence). CDR3 nucleotides: TGTGCCACCAGCAGAGAGCCAGGGTCTAATTCACCCCTCCACTTT. Translation: CATSREPGSNSPLHF.

This clonotype showed up many times. The chain joins TRBV3-1 to TRBJ1-2; tentatively, D is TRBD1 (6 bases). The CDR3 is 14 amino acids. Germline V gene sequence: CDR1 LGHDT, CDR2 YNNKEL (reference sequence). Trimming shortened V by 4 bases and J by 5 bases, and 14 bases separated the two germline ends. DNA of the CDR3: TGTGCCAGCAGCCCAAGGACAGATGCTTATGGCTACACCTTC. It yields the protein CASSPRTDAYGYTF.

The chain uses TRBV4-2 and TRBJ2-5; D is uncertain. V lost 4 bases, J lost 2 bases, and 8 bases lay in between. Germline CDR1 LGHNA, CDR2 YNFKEQ. The CDR3 is 13 amino acids. The CDR3 is CASSRFKQETQYF. The DNA of the CDR3 is TGTGCCAGCAGCCGCTTCAAGCAAGAGACCCAGTACTTC.

For this clonotype: A read error may explain this, as a much larger clone is one base away. The chain couples TRBV6-1 to TRBJ1-5; D gene uncertain. CDR3 size: 13 residues. From germline, CDR1 is MNHNS and CDR2 SASEGT. The CDR3 is CAGSEWTYQPQHF. The CDR3 nucleotides are TGTGCCGGCAGTGAATGGACCTATCAGCCCCAGCATTTT.

V and J are TRBV7-8 and TRBJ2-2; D not certain. The germline V gene has CDR1 SGHVS and CDR2 FQNEAQ. V was cut by 5 bases and J by 6 bases, with 13 bases left in between. The CDR3 runs 14 residues. The CDR3 coding sequence is TGTGCCAGCAGCCTAATGGCGGTTCCCGGGGAGCTGTTTTTT. Translation: CASSLMAVPGELFF.

Ten or more counts support this clonotype. The gene calls are TRBV29-1 and TRBJ1-1; D is uncertain. This CDR3 comprises 13 residues. The V end lost 5 bases, the J end lost 3 bases, and 13 bases lay between the germline ends. Germline V gene lookup returns CDR1 SQVTM and CDR2 ANQGSEA. CDR3: CSVQGRWDTEAFF. In DNA form, the CDR3 reads TGCAGCGTTCAAGGCCGTTGGGACACTGAAGCTTTCTTT.

V is TRBV7-9 and J is TRBJ1-4; 8 nucleotides match TRBD1. CDR3 length: 15 amino acids. The germline V gene has CDR1 SEHNR and CDR2 FQNEAQ (reference sequence). Trimming cost V 4 bases and J 8 bases; bases outside gene matches: 9. CDR3 loop: CASSSTDRASEKLFF. The CDR3, as DNA: TGTGCCAGCAGCTCTACGGACAGGGCAAGCGAAAAACTGTTTTTT.

There are many counts of this clonotype. The V gene is TRBV4-1, the J gene TRBJ2-7, with D perhaps matching TRBD1 or TRBD2 (5 bases each). Deletions cut 0 bases from V and 4 bases from J, with 13 bases between. Germline V gene lookup returns CDR1 MGHRA and CDR2 YSYEKL. This CDR3 has 15 amino acids. CDR3 amino acids: CASSQDPGPVYEQYF. The CDR3 DNA reads TGCGCCAGCAGCCAAGATCCGGGACCGGTGTACGAGCAGTACTTC.

The table lists this clonotype with a few counts. The chain links TRBV2 to TRBJ2-5, with D perhaps matching TRBD2 (5 bases). The CDR3 runs 13 residues. V lost 3 bases, J lost 5 bases, and 10 bases lay in between. CDR1 SNHLY and CDR2 FYNNEI come from the germline V gene. CDR3 protein: CASSEASPETQYF. DNA of the CDR3: TGTGCCAGCAGTGAGGCTAGCCCGGAGACCCAGTACTTC.

Worth noting for this clonotype: The conserved final phenylalanine or tryptophan is absent from the CDR3, which likely points to a read error. The J gene is TRBJ2-3, the V gene TRBV7-2, with D unresolved. The CDR3 totals 13 residues. The germline V gene encodes CDR1 SGHTA and CDR2 FQGNSA. V shed 3 bases and J shed 2 bases, with 6 bases lying between them. CDR3 in amino acids: CASSLWDTDTQYL. The CDR3 coding sequence is TGTGCCAGCAGCTTGTGGGACACAGATACGCAGTATCTT.

In regard to this clonotype: A much larger clone sits a single nucleotide away, making a read error possible. The V call is TRBV12-3 or TRBV12-4, the J call TRBJ2-2, with D possibly matching TRBD1 (6 bases). V dropped 3 bases and J dropped 4 bases, with 15 bases sitting between them. CDR3 size: 16 residues. The CDR3 loop is CASSFRGPESTGELFF. The DNA of the CDR3 is TGTGCCAGCAGTTTCAGGGGACCCGAGAGCACCGGGGAGCTGTTTTTT.

The chain recombines TRBV7-4 with TRBJ1-5; D gene uncertain. CDR1 and CDR2 from the germline V gene are SGHVT and SQSDAQ. Trimming shortened V by 4 bases and J by 3 bases, and 7 bases separated the two germline ends. The CDR3 covers 13 residues. As DNA, the CDR3 is TGTGCCAGCAGCTCAGGTTCCAATCAGCCCCAGCATTTT. Its protein is CASSSGSNQPQHF.

Of note for this clonotype: This likely traces to a read error, being one base from a far larger clone. This chain connects TRBV6-1 to TRBJ1-6; a possible D gene is TRBD1 (6 bases). V lost 6 bases and J lost 11, with 17 bases in between. In germline, CDR1 is MNHNS, CDR2 SASEGT. This CDR3 comprises 14 residues. The CDR3 loop reads CASSEQGRGPPLHF. In nucleotides, the CDR3 is TGTGCCAGCAGCGAACAGGGAAGGGGACCACCCCTCCACTTT.

In this sample, this clonotype turned up a few times. This chain uses TRBV30 with TRBJ1-2, with D uncertain. The CDR3 has 10 residues. Germline assignment: CDR1 GTSNPN and CDR2 SVGIG (reference sequence). This CDR3 reads CAIGAAGYTF. The CDR3 DNA reads as TGTGCTATAGGAGCAGCTGGCTACACCTTC.

There are many counts of this clonotype. V gene TRBV11-2 combines with J gene TRBJ1-1, with TRBD1 matching 7 bases. Unmatched junction bases numbered 6, after V lost 1 base and J lost 10 bases. The CDR3 loop spans 13 amino acids. Germline V CDR1 and CDR2: SGHAT, FQNNGV. As DNA, the CDR3 is TGTGCCAGCAGCTTAGCGCAACAGGGGCGAGCTTTCTTT. As protein: CASSLAQQGRAFF.

In its sample, this clonotype was seen many times. A read error may produce the germline difference seen at one junction end. The chain combines TRBV5-1 with TRBJ2-6; D unclear. This CDR3 spans 15 amino acids. Per the germline V gene, CDR1 is SGHRS and CDR2 is YFSETQ. The CDR3 DNA reads TGTGCCAGCAGTTTAGGTATCTCTGGGGCCAACGTCCTGACTTTC. Residues: CASSLGISGANVLTF.

This chain connects TRBV19 to TRBJ1-5, with D uncertain. V was clipped by 1 base and J by 4 bases, with 14 bases between them. Germline V gene lookup returns CDR1 LNHDA and CDR2 SQIVND (reference sequence). The CDR3 totals 16 residues. The CDR3: CASSIVWSGGNQPQHF. CDR3 bases: TGTGCCAGTAGTATAGTCTGGTCAGGAGGAAATCAGCCCCAGCATTTT.

This clonotype was detected many times. This chain links TRBV5-1 with TRBJ2-3, with 7 bases lining up with TRBD2. The CDR3 spans 15 residues. The germline V gene has CDR1 SGHRS and CDR2 YFSETQ. After removal of 1 base from V and 0 bases from J, the junction contained 2 bases not matched to a gene. The CDR3 protein is CASSLQRGSTDTQYF. CDR3 nucleotide sequence: TGCGCCAGCAGCTTGCAGCGGGGAAGCACAGATACGCAGTATTTT.

CDR3 residues: CASSKGQADQETQYF. The CDR3 DNA sequence: TGTGCCAGCAGTAAGGGACAGGCGGACCAAGAGACCCAGTACTTC. This rearrangement joins TRBV6-1 to TRBJ2-5, with 8 bases that match TRBD1. The CDR3 spans 15 residues. Looked up from germline, CDR1 is MNHNS and CDR2 is SASEGT. J lost 0 bases, V lost 5 bases, and 5 bases had no gene match.

The chain is built from TRBV11-2 and TRBJ1-4, with 9 bases that match TRBD1. Germline assignment: CDR1 SGHAT and CDR2 FQNNGV. V lost 5 bases, J lost 12 bases, and 16 bases stayed unmatched. The CDR3 runs 16 residues. Written as DNA, the CDR3 is TGTGCCAGCAGCCGGACTGGGACAGGGAGTCCCGAAGAACTGTTTTTT. This sequence encodes CASSRTGTGSPEELFF.

This clonotype occurred many times. The V and J genes are TRBV7-9 and TRBJ2-7, with no clear D. Germline V CDR1 and CDR2: SEHNR, FQNEAQ (reference sequence). This CDR3 is 14 amino acids long. Trimming shortened V by 1 base and J by 6 bases, and 13 bases separated the two germline ends. CDR3 DNA: TGTGCCAGCAGCTTAGAGGCTCCCTCGGGCGAGCAGTACTTC. Protein sequence: CASSLEAPSGEQYF.

This clonotype was seen many times. The chain is built from TRBV7-2 and TRBJ1-5; D is unresolved. Germline loops: CDR1 SGHTA, CDR2 FQGNSA. The CDR3 contains 15 residues. V was clipped by 4 bases and J by 1 base, with 11 bases between them. This CDR3 reads CASSSWHLSNQPQHF. The CDR3 region has the DNA TGTGCCAGCAGCTCCTGGCACCTGAGCAATCAGCCCCAGCATTTT. Full variable domain (missing parts from reference TRBV7-2 and TRBJ1-5): GAGVSQSPSNKVTEKGKDVELRCDPISGHTALYWYRQSLGQGLEFLIYFQGNSAPDKSGLPSDRFSAERTGGSVSTLTIQRTQQEDSAVYLCASSSWHLSNQPQHFGDGTRLSIL.

This clonotype showed up just a few times. The V call is TRBV2, the J call TRBJ1-2; D is unresolved. This CDR3 is built from 13 residues. The ends were cut back, 3 bases at V and 2 bases at J, with 7 bases in the middle. Germline V gene sequence: CDR1 SNHLY, CDR2 FYNNEI. CDR3 coding DNA: TGTGCCAGCAGTGAGAGGCCGAACTATGGCTACACCTTC. Encoded protein: CASSERPNYGYTF.

In this sample, this clonotype turned up many times. The chain joins TRBV6-5 to TRBJ2-3; TRBD1 matches at 7 bases. The CDR3 is 13 amino acids. The germline CDR1 and CDR2 sequences are MNHEY and SVGAGI. The J segment lost 2 bases and the V segment lost 5 bases, leaving 1 base of the junction unmatched. The CDR3 nucleotides are TGTGCCAGCAGTGACAGGGCCACAGATACGCAGTATTTT. This codes for CASSDRATDTQYF.

Details on this clonotype: A far larger clone is one base from this, pointing to a likely read error. This chain connects TRBV7-2 to TRBJ2-2; maybe TRBD1 (6 bases). Germline CDR1 and CDR2: SGHTA and FQGNSA. The CDR3 runs 12 residues. The CDR3 reads CAVDSPTGEPFF. The CDR3 region has the DNA TGTGCCGTGGACAGCCCGACCGGGGAGCCGTTTTTT. Based on the CDR3 plus reference TRBV7-2 and TRBJ2-2, the full variable domain is GAGVSQSPSNKVTEKGKDVELRCDPISGHTALYWYRQSLGQGLEFLIYFQGNSAPDKSGLPSDRFSAERTGGSVSTLTIQRTQQEDSAVYLCAVDSPTGEPFFGEGSRLTVL.

About this clonotype: This clone may be a read error of a much larger clone one base away. The chain couples TRBV29-1 to TRBJ1-1; D unresolved. Germline values: CDR1 SQVTM, CDR2 ANQGSEA. Trimming shortened V by 8 bases and J by 3 bases, and 13 bases separated the two germline ends. This CDR3 has 12 residues. The CDR3 region has the DNA TGCAGCTGCCGTATTGAAGACACTGAAGCTTTCTTT. Translation gives CSCRIEDTEAFF. The variable domain in full, with the rest retrieved from reference TRBV29-1 and TRBJ1-1, is SAVISQKPSRDICQRGTSLTIQCQVDSQVTMMFWYRQQPGQSLTLIATANQGSEATYESGFVIDKFPISRPNLTFSTLTVSNMSPEDSSIYLCSCRIEDTEAFFGQGTRLTVV.

As regards this clonotype: This may be a read error: a much more frequent sequence differs by one nucleotide. This chain connects TRBV7-2 to TRBJ1-4; no firm D call. CDR3 size: 14 residues. Germline V gene lookup returns CDR1 SGHTA and CDR2 FQGNSA. The CDR3 region is CASSLSRTNEELFF. The CDR3 nucleotides read TGTGCCAGCAGCTTAAGTAGAACTAATGAAGAACTGTTTTTT.

This clonotype was seen only a few times. The CDR3 does not end in the conserved phenylalanine or tryptophan, so this is likely a read error. The chain uses TRBV11-2 and TRBJ2-7, with D possibly being TRBD1 (5 bases). Germline V gene sequence: CDR1 SGHAT, CDR2 FQNNGV. The CDR3 has 15 amino acids. The V and J ends lost 0 bases and 3 bases respectively, with 12 bases between them. CDR3 loop: CASSLEAGLGYEQYL. Here the CDR3 DNA reads TGTGCCAGCAGCTTAGAGGCAGGGTTGGGCTACGAGCAGTACCTC.